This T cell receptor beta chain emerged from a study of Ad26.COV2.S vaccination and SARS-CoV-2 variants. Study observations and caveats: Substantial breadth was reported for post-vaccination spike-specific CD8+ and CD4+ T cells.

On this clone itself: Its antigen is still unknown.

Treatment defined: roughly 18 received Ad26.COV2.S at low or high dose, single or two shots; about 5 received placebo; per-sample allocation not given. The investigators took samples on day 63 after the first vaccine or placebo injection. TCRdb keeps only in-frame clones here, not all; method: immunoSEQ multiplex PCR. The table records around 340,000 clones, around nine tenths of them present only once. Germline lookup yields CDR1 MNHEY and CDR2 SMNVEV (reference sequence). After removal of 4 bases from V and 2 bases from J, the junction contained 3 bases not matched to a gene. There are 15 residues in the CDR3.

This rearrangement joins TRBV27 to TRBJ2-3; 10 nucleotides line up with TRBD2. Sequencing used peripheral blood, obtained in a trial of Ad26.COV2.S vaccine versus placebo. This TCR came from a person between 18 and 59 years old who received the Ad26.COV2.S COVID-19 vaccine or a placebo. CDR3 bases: TGTGCCAGCAGTTCAGCGGGAGGGCTCACAGATACGCAGTATTTT. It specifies CASSSAGGLTDTQYF.